The source of this T cell receptor beta chain is a study of blood T cell repertoires in COVID-19 (dated by TCRdb to 2019 to 2021). Notes on the research overall: Samples from collaborators originated in the United States, Italy and Spain and spanned both the acute and convalescent phases of COVID-19. Where available, HLA class I and class II types were obtained from metadata supplied by the sample provider rather than from assay-based typing. A de-identified subject ID, COVID-19 status, age in years and sex were almost always included in the sample metadata. Samples were obtained from the ongoing ImmuneRACE study (first 160 participants) and from about 1,300 subjects provided by 6 global collaborators. The repertoires were released in a freely available public database meant as a resource for research on the immune response to SARS-CoV-2. Subjects who had been exposed to COVID-19, were actively infected with it, or had recovered from it provided the deeply sampled blood TCRbeta repertoires that made up the dataset. The material from the prospective study consisted of cDNA or gDNA derived from T cells, B-cell-depleted T cells, or PBMCs.

TCRbeta CDR3 regions were amplified from genomic DNA using the immunoSEQ Assay, a bias-controlled multiplex PCR. The study's processing was this. Within the assay, amplification of reference gene primers was used to estimate how many nucleated cells each sample contained. To quantify the absolute abundance of each unique TCRbeta CDR3 rearrangement, sequence reads were collapsed and filtered. For each sample, productive Simpson clonality was calculated as the square root of Simpson's diversity index over productive rearrangements. TCRdb obtained this table from immuneACCESS and retained in-frame rearrangements with V and J assigned. These tables miss some clones; where compared with another copy, unresolved V genes account for less than half of the shortfall, and the remainder is unexplained. V, J and clone size were drawn from that table, and D and trimming were deduced from the DNA. In this sample the table shows 450,000 or so clones, 89% of which occur a single time. The biggest ten clones account for roughly 0.84% of the sample.

What the authors observed across the whole study: The amount of clinical and demographic metadata varied by source and participant and was provided uncurated.

This clone has only one observation. Its antigen is currently not known. No base-level quality is on record; no much larger clone is a single base apart. In Seattle, one collaborating source enrolled patients while the infection was active and tracked those patients longitudinally over the course of disease. Each collaborating institution followed its own protocols to collect whole blood in K2EDTA tubes. For TCRbeta analysis, collaborators shipped samples as frozen whole blood, isolated PBMCs, or DNA extracted from either of those sample types. V is cut back by 4 bases and J by 5 bases, with 19 bases in the junction unmatched. Sequences MNHEY (CDR1) and SMNVEV (CDR2) are obtained from the germline V gene (reference sequence). The CDR3, cysteine through phenylalanine, is 19 amino acids long. Just CDR3 DNA is preserved here, 57 bases in frame from base 1.

Sequencing was carried out using peripheral blood. The sequence is built from TRBV27 and TRBJ2-1; 8 junctional bases match TRBD1. This clonotype was sampled from a man younger than 35 with COVID-19, enrolled during active disease. The CDR3 here reads CASSSLSRGTGGNHNEQFF. In nucleotide form, the sequence is TGTGCCAGCAGTTCCCTATCCCGCGGGACAGGTGGGAACCACAATGAGCAGTTCTTC.